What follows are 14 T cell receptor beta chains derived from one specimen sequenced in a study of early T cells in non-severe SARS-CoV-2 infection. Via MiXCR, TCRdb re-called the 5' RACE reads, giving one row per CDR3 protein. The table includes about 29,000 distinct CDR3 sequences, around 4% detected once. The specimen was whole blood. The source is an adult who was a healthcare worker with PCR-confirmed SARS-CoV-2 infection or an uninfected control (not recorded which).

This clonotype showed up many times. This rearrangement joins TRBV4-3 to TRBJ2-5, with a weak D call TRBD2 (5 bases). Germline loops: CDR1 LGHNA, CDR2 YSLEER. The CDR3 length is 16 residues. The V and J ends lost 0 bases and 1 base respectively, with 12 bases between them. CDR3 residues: CASSQELGGSQETQYF. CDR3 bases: TGCGCCAGCAGCCAAGAGTTAGGCGGGTCCCAAGAGACCCAGTACTTC.

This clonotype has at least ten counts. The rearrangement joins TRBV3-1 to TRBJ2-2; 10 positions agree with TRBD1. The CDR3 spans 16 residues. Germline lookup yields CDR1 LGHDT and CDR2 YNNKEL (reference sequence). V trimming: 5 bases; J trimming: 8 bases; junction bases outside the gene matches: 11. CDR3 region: CASSASGTGVLGELFF. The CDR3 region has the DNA TGTGCCAGCAGCGCCTCCGGGACAGGGGTTCTTGGGGAGCTGTTTTTT.

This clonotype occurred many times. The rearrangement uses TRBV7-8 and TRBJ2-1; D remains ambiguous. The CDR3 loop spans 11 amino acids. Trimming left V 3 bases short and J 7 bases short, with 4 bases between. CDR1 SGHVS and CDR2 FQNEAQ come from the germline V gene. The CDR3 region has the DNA TGTGCCAGCAGCTTCCGAAATGAGCAGTTCTTC. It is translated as CASSFRNEQFF.

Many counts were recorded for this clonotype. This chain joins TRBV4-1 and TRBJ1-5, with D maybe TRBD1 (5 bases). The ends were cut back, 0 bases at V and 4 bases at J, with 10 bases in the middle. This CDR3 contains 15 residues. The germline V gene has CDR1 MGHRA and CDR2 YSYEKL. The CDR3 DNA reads TGCGCCAGCAGCCAAGAGGGACGCCCTAATCAGCCCCAGCATTTT. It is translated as CASSQEGRPNQPQHF.

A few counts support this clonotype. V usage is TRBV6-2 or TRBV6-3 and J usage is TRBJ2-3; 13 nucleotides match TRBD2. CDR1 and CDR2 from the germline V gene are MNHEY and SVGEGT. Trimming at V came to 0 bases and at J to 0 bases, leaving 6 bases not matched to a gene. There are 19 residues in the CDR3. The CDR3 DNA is TGTGCCAGCAGTTACTCGACTAGCGGGAGGCGTACAAGCACAGATACGCAGTATTTT. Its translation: CASSYSTSGRRTSTDTQYF.

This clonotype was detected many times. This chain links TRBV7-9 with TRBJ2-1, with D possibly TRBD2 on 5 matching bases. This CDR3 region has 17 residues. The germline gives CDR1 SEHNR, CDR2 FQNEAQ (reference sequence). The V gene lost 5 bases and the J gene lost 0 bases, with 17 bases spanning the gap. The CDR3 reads CASSPTSGESSYNEQFF. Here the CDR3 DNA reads TGTGCCAGCAGCCCCACCAGCGGAGAAAGCTCCTACAATGAGCAGTTCTTC.

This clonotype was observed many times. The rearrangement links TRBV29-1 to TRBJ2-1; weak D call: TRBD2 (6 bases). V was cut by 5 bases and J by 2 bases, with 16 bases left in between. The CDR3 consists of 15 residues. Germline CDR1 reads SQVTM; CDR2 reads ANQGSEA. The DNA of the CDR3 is TGCAGCGTTAGGGTGGGGGGACTGACCTACAATGAGCAGTTCTTC. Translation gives CSVRVGGLTYNEQFF.

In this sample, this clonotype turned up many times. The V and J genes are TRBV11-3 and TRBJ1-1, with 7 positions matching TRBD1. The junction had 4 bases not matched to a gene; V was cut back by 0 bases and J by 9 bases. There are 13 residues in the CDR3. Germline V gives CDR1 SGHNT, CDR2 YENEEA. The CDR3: CASSLEQGGKAFF. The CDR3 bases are TGTGCCAGCAGCTTAGAGCAGGGGGGGAAAGCTTTCTTT. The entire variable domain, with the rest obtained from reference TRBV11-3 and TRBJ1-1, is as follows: EAGVVQSPRYKIIEKKQPVAFWCNPISGHNTLYWYLQNLGQGPELLIRYENEEAVDDSQLPKDRFSAERLKGVDSTLKIQPAELGDSAVYLCASSLEQGGKAFFGQGTRLTVV.

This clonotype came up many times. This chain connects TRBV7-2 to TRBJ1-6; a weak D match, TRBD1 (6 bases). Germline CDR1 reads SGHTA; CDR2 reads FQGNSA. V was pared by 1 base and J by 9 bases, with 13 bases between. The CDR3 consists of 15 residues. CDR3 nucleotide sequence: TGTGCCAGCAGCTTAGAGTCAGGGGCAGGTTCACCCCTCCACTTT. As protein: CASSLESGAGSPLHF.

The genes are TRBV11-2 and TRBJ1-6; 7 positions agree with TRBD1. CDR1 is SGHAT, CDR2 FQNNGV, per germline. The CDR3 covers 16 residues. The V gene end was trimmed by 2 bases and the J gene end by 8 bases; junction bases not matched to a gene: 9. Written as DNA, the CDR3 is TGTGCCAGCAGCTTACGCCCGGGGACAGAGGATTCACCCCTCCACTTT. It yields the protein CASSLRPGTEDSPLHF.

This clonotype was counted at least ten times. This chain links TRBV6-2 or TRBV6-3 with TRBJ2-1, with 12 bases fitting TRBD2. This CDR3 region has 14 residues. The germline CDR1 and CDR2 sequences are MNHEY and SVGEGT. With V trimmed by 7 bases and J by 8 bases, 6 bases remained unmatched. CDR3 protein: CASTLAGGPYEQFF. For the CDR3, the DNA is TGTGCCAGCACTCTAGCGGGAGGGCCGTATGAGCAGTTCTTC.

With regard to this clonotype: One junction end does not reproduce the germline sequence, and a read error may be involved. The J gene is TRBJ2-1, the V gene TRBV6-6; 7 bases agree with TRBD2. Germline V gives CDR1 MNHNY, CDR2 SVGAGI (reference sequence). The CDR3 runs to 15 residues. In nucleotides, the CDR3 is TGTCCCAGCAGCACTACTAGCGTAGGATACAATGAGCAGTTCTTC. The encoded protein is CPSSTTSVGYNEQFF.

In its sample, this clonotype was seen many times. The CDR3 sequence: CSAGPGEAPYGYTF. The CDR3 DNA is TGCAGTGCTGGCCCCGGGGAGGCACCCTATGGCTACACCTTC. The chain links TRBV20-1 to TRBJ1-2; no clear D gene. V was shortened by 5 bases and J by 4 bases, with 17 bases between the two germline ends. In germline, CDR1 is DFQATT, CDR2 SNEGSKA (reference sequence). The CDR3 has 14 amino acids.

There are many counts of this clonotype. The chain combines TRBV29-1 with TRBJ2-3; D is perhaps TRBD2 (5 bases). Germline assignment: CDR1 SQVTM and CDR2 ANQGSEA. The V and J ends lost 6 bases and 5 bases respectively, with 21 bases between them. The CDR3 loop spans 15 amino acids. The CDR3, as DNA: TGCAGCGTGGGAGCAGGATTAGGTGCGGGAGATACGCAGTATTTT. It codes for CSVGAGLGAGDTQYF.